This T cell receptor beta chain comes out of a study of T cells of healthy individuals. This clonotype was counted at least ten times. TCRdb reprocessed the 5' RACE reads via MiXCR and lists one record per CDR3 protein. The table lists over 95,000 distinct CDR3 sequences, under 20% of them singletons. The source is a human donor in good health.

The CDR3 loop is CASTLYTEAFF. In DNA, the CDR3 is TGTGCCAGCACCCTGTACACTGAAGCTTTCTTT. The chain uses TRBV28 and TRBJ1-1; no clear D gene. V lost 7 bases and J lost 3, with 6 bases in between. Germline CDR1 and CDR2: MDHEN and SYDVKM. CDR3 size: 11 residues.